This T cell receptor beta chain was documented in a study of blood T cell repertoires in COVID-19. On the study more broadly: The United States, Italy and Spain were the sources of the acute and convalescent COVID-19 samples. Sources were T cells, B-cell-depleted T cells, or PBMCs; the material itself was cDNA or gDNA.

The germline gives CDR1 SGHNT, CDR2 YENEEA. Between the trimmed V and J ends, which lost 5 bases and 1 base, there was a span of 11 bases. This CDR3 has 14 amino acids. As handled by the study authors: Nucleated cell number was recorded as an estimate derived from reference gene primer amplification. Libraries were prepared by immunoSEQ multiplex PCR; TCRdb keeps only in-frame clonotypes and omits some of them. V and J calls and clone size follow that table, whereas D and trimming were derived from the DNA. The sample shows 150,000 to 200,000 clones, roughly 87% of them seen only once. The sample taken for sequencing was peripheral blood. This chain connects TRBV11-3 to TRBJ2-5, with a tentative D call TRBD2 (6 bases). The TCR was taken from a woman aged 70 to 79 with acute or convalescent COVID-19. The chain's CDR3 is CASSRSSGQETQYF. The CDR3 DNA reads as TGTGCCAGCAGCCGCAGTAGCGGCCAAGAGACCCAGTACTTC.